This is a list of T cell receptor beta chains from one sample in a study of T cells after yellow fever vaccination. TCRdb processed the 5' RACE reads anew with MiXCR; each CDR3 protein has one entry. Found here are about 630,000 distinct CDR3 sequences, roughly an eighth of them singletons; the top ten hold under 15%. Sequenced here: PBMCs, sampled on the day of the yellow fever booster vaccination. These receptors originate from a man aged 25-40 years who received the YFV17D yellow fever vaccine. The CDR3 runs from the conserved cysteine through the conserved F or W. A D gene is named only where the DNA matches it firmly. Where a row states a size, it is once, few, many or the class of an expanded clone; other rows omit it.

d_call	clone_size	j_call	cdr3_length	v_call	cdr3_nt	cdr3_aa
.	.	TRBJ2-3	14	TRBV6-1	TGTGCCAGCAGGGGGGGACAGCCACCGTATACGCAGTATTTT	CASRGGQPPYTQYF
TRBD1	few	TRBJ2-5	16	TRBV6-5	TGTGCCAGCAGTCCCTCGGGACAGGGGGCGGGAGAGACCCAGTACTTC	CASSPSGQGAGETQYF
.	many	TRBJ2-7	15	TRBV7-2	TGTGCCAGCAGCTTAGCTGGACAGACCCTCTACGAGCAGTACTTC	CASSLAGQTLYEQYF
TRBD1	.	TRBJ1-6	15	TRBV7-9	TGTGCCAGCAGCGGAGACAGGGGCTATAATTCACCCCTCCACTTT	CASSGDRGYNSPLHF
TRBD1	few	TRBJ1-6	14	TRBV9	TGTGCCAGCAGGGTACAGGGGAATAATTCACCCCTCCACTTT	CASRVQGNNSPLHF
.	few	TRBJ2-7	12	TRBV20-1	TGCAGTGCCATCGACGGAGCCTACGAGCAGTACTTC	CSAIDGAYEQYF
.	few	TRBJ1-1	14	TRBV6-5	TGTGCCAGCAGTTACTCGAGGGGGGGGCCTGAAGCTTTCTTT	CASSYSRGGPEAFF
.	few	TRBJ1-1	13	TRBV10-3	TGTGCCGCCCGAGGGGATGCGAACACTGAAGCTTTCTTT	CAARGDANTEAFF
TRBD2	few	TRBJ2-3	14	TRBV12-3/TRBV12-4	TGTGCCAGCAGTTTATTGGCTAGCGGGGTACAGCAGTATTTT	CASSLLASGVQQYF
TRBD1	.	TRBJ1-4	14	TRBV20-1	TGCAGTGCCATCCAGGGGGCGGCTAATGAAAAACTGTTTTTT	CSAIQGAANEKLFF
TRBD2	.	TRBJ2-1	14	TRBV27	TGTGCCAGCAGGCCAGCGGGAGGCTACAATGAGCAGTTCTTC	CASRPAGGYNEQFF
.	few	TRBJ2-2	15	TRBV4-3	TGCGCCAGCAGCCAAGTACAGGGCTGGGTGGGGGAGCTGTTTTTT	CASSQVQGWVGELFF
.	.	TRBJ1-1	13	TRBV3-1	TGTGCCAGCGGTCCGGCGGTGAACACTGAAGCTTTCTTT	CASGPAVNTEAFF
TRBD1	.	TRBJ1-5	15	TRBV20-1	TGCAGTGCTAAAACAGGGGGCGCGCGCAATCAGCCCCAGCATTTT	CSAKTGGARNQPQHF
.	.	TRBJ1-4	12	TRBV29-1	TGCAGCGTTGGAGGGATTAATGAAAAACTGTTTTTT	CSVGGINEKLFF
TRBD1	few	TRBJ2-3	15	TRBV6-5	TGTGCCAGCAGTTCGGGACAGGGTGGTGCATATACGCAGTATTTT	CASSSGQGGAYTQYF
.	many	TRBJ2-7	13	TRBV28	TGTGCCAGCAGTTTAAGCTTGACCTACGAGCAGTACTTC	CASSLSLTYEQYF
TRBD2	few	TRBJ2-7	14	TRBV6-2/TRBV6-3	TGTGCCAGCAACGGACTAGCGGAAGCCTACGAGCAGTACTTC	CASNGLAEAYEQYF
TRBD2	many	TRBJ2-1	14	TRBV5-1	TGCGCCAGCCGCCTAGCGGGAGGGAACAATGAGCAGTTCTTC	CASRLAGGNNEQFF
.	few	TRBJ2-1	15	TRBV6-5	TGTGCCAGCAGTTTACAGGCGAGCTCCTACAATGAGCAGTTCTTC	CASSLQASSYNEQFF
.	many	TRBJ1-1	15	TRBV18	TGTGCCAGCTCACCACCTACCGCGAGCATCGCTGAAGCTTTCTTT	CASSPPTASIAEAFF
.	few	TRBJ2-1	14	TRBV29-1	TGCAGCGTTGAAGACCCTAGCTCCTACAATGAGCAGTTCTTC	CSVEDPSSYNEQFF
TRBD2	.	TRBJ2-7	13	TRBV7-2	TGTGCCAGCAGCCGACAAAAAGCGGGGGAACCTTACTTC	CASSRQKAGEPYF
.	.	TRBJ2-1	11	TRBV20-1	TGCAGTATCGACAAATACAATGAGCAGTTCTTC	CSIDKYNEQFF
.	.	TRBJ1-3	13	TRBV10-1	TGCGCCAGCAGTGAGTCGGGGCTGGACACCATATATTTT	CASSESGLDTIYF
TRBD2	many	TRBJ2-5	13	TRBV27	TGTGCCAGCAGTCCTCGGGGGGTAGAGACCCAGTACTTC	CASSPRGVETQYF
.	.	TRBJ1-2	15	TRBV4-3	TGCGCCAGCAGCCAAGCGGTTGGGGGTTACTATGGCTACACCTTC	CASSQAVGGYYGYTF
TRBD2	.	TRBJ2-3	16	TRBV6-1	TGTGCCAGCAGGCAAACTAGCGGGCTTCAGGTAGATACGCAGTATTTT	CASRQTSGLQVDTQYF
TRBD2	.	TRBJ2-5	14	TRBV7-6	TGTGCCAGCAGCTACACCGGGACTAGGGTGACCCAGTACTTC	CASSYTGTRVTQYF
TRBD2	few	TRBJ2-7	14	TRBV10-3	TGTGCCATCAGTAGCGCAGGGACTAGGATCGAGCAGTACTTC	CAISSAGTRIEQYF
.	.	TRBJ1-5	16	TRBV19	TGTGCCAGTAGTAAATTTGTCGTTTTGGACAATCAGCCCCAGCATTTT	CASSKFVVLDNQPQHF
.	.	TRBJ1-1	13	TRBV3-1	TGTGCCAGCAGCCAGGTTTGGAACACTGAAGCTTTCTTT	CASSQVWNTEAFF
TRBD1	.	TRBJ1-3	13	TRBV7-2	TGTGCCAGCAGCATACAGGGGGCAGACACCATATATTTT	CASSIQGADTIYF